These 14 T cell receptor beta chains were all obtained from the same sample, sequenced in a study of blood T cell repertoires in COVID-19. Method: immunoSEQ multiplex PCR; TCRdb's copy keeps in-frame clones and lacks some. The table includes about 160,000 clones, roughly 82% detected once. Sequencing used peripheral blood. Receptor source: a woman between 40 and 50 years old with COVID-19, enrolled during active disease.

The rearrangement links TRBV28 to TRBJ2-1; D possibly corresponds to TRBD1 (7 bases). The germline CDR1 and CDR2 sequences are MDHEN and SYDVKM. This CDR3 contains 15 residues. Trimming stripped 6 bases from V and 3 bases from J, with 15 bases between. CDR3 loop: CASRSAGGNYNEQFF. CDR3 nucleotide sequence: TGTGCCAGCAGATCAGCAGGGGGGAACTACAATGAGCAGTTCTTC.

CDR3 sequence (DNA): TGTGCCAGCAGCCATTCGCTAGAAGAGACCCAGTACTTC. It specifies CASSHSLEETQYF. The chain recombines TRBV3-1 (or the pseudogene TRBV3-2) with TRBJ2-5; D not certain. V lost 3 bases, J lost 3 bases, and 8 bases lay in between. Germline V CDR1 and CDR2: LGHDT, YNNKEL (reference sequence). The CDR3 spans 13 residues.

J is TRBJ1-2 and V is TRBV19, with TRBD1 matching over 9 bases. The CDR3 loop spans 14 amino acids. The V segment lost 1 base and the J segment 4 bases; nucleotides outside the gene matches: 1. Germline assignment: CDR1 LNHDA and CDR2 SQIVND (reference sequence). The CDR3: CASSIGTGAYGYTF. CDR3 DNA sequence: TGTGCCAGTAGTATAGGGACAGGGGCCTATGGCTACACCTTC.

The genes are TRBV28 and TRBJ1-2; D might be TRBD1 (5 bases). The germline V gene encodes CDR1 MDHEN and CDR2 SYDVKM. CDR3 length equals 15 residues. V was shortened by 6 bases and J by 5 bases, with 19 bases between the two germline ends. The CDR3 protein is CASRTPSRVSYGYTF. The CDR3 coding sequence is TGTGCCAGCAGGACCCCCTCCAGGGTATCGTATGGCTACACCTTC.

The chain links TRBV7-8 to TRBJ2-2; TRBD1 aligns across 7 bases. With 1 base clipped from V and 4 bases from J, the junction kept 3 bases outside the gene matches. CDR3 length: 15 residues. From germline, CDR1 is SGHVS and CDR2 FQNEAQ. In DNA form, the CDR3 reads TGTGCCAGCAGCTTAGAGGGGGCGGGCACCGGGGAGCTGTTTTTT. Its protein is CASSLEGAGTGELFF.

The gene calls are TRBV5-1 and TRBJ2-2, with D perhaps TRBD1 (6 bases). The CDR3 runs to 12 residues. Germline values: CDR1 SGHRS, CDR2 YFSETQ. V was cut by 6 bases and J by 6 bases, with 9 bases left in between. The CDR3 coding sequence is TGCGCCAGCACTAAGGGGGCCGGGGAGCTGTTTTTT. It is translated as CASTKGAGELFF.

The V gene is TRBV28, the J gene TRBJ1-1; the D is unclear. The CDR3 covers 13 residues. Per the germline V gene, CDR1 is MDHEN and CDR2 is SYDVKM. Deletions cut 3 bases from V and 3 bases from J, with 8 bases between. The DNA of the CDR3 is TGTGCCAGCAGTTTGGGCAGCTACACTGAAGCTTTCTTT. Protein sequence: CASSLGSYTEAFF.

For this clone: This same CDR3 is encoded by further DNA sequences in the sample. The CDR3, as DNA: TGTGCCAGCAGTTCAGGGTCGGGAAACACCATATATTTT. Amino acid sequence: CASSSGSGNTIYF. The gene calls are TRBV6-5 and TRBJ1-3, with D possibly TRBD1 on 5 matching bases. With 4 bases removed from V and 4 bases from J, the gap between germline ends came to 8 bases. Germline V gives CDR1 MNHEY, CDR2 SVGAGI. The CDR3 is made up of 13 amino acids.

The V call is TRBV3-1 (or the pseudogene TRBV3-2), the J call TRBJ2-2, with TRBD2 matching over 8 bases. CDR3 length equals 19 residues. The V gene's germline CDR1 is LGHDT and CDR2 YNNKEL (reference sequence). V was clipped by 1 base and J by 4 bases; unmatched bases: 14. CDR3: CASSQVANGGGTSTGELFF. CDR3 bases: TGTGCCAGCAGCCAAGTCGCTAACGGGGGGGGAACTTCCACCGGGGAGCTGTTTTTT.

CDR3 DNA sequence: TGTGCCAGCAGTTTACTACGGGTCGAGCAGTACTTC. Its translation is CASSLLRVEQYF. V gene TRBV28 combines with J gene TRBJ2-7; D is uncertain. CDR1 is MDHEN, CDR2 SYDVKM, per germline. This CDR3 contains 12 residues. V lost 2 bases and J 6 bases, leaving 8 bases between the germline ends.

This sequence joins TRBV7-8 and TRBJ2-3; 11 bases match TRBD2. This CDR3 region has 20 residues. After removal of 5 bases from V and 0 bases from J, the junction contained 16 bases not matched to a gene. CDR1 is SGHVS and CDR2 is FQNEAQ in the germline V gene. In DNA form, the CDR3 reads TGTGCCAGCAGCGAGGTCATGGCTAGCGGGGGGATAACTAGCACAGATACGCAGTATTTT. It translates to CASSEVMASGGITSTDTQYF.

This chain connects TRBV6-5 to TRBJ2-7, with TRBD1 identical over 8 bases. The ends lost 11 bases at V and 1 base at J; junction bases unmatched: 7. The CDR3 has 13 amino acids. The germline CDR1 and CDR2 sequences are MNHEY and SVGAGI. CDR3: CAVCQGASYEQYF. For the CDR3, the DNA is TGTGCCGTGTGTCAGGGGGCGTCCTACGAGCAGTACTTC.

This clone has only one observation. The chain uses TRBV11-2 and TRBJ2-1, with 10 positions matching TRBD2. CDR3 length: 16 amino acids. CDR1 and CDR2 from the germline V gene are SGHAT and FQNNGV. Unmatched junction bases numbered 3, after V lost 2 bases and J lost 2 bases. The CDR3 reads CASSLTGTSAYNEQFF. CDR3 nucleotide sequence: TGTGCCAGCAGCTTAACCGGGACTAGCGCCTACAATGAGCAGTTCTTC.

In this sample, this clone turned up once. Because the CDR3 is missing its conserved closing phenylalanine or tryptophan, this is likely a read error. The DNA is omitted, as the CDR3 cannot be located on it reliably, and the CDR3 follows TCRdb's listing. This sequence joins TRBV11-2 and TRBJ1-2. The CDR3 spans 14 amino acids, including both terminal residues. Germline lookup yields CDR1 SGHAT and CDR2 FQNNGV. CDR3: CASSPGGTVPAQTL.